Listed here are 4 T cell receptor beta chains from one sample, sequenced in a study of control samples from healthy donors and cancer patients. Method: immunoSEQ multiplex PCR; TCRdb's copy keeps in-frame clones and lacks some. Of just over 90,000 clones in the sample, about 88% were seen once. Input material: blood. Receptor source: a woman aged 45-60 years in good health.

A single count supports this clone. The chain employs TRBV7-8 and TRBJ1-2, with D uncertain. The CDR3 runs 14 residues. CDR1 and CDR2 (germline): SGHVS, FQNEAQ. The V gene lost 5 bases and the J gene lost 3 bases, with 13 bases spanning the gap. As DNA, the CDR3 is TGTGCCAGCAGCCGAGAAAGCGTGGACTATGGCTACACCTTC. Translated, it gives CASSRESVDYGYTF.

This clone has a handful of counts. This chain links TRBV3-1 (or the pseudogene TRBV3-2) with TRBJ2-5; 10 nucleotides line up with TRBD2. Germline CDR1 reads LGHDT; CDR2 reads YNNKEL (reference sequence). Germline trimming cut 4 bases from V and 4 bases from J; bases unmatched to any gene: 6. The CDR3 loop spans 15 amino acids. The DNA of the CDR3 is TGTGCCAGCAGCCGGAGCGGGAGGGTAGGAGAGACCCAGTACTTC. It is translated as CASSRSGRVGETQYF.

The chain joins TRBV5-4 to TRBJ2-7, with 7 bases lining up with TRBD2. The V gene end was trimmed by 2 bases and the J gene end by 3 bases; junction bases not matched to a gene: 14. This CDR3 spans 17 amino acids. Per germline, CDR1 SGHNT and CDR2 YYREEE (reference sequence). The chain's CDR3 is CASSFPWERRESYEQYF. The DNA for the CDR3 is TGTGCCAGCAGCTTTCCCTGGGAGCGGCGGGAGAGCTACGAGCAGTACTTC.

The gene calls are TRBV15 and TRBJ2-7; no firm D call. CDR1 is LNHNV and CDR2 is YYDKDF in the germline V gene (reference sequence). CDR3 length equals 17 residues. V was trimmed by 0 bases and J by 1 base, leaving 16 bases between them. CDR3 coding DNA: TGTGCCACCAGCAGAGATATGGGCAGGAGAGTATCCTACGAGCAGTACTTC. Amino acids: CATSRDMGRRVSYEQYF.